This record concerns one TCR beta chain sequence. The antigen is unknown. This specimen belongs to a study of T-cell memory formation after mild COVID-19. Broader study findings: Researchers report contracting CD4+ clones mostly in CM and EM, with CD8+ clones in EMRA.

TCRdb used MiXCR to reprocess the 5' RACE reads, holding one entry per CDR3 protein. The profile shows almost 350,000 distinct CDR3 sequences, 20% to 25% of them singletons. CDR1 is KGHSH, CDR2 LQKENI, per germline. V was shortened by 3 bases and J by 5 bases, with 13 bases between the two germline ends. The CDR3 consists of 14 residues. The V and J genes are TRBV18 and TRBJ2-5, with D possibly matching TRBD2 (6 bases). The receptor's source is a young man who had mild COVID-19 (a few samples of this study predate the infection). Cell type and time point are not known. Sequences were obtained from PBMCs or a T cell subset sorted from them (not recorded which). CDR3 amino acids: CASSPTGGRETQYF. CDR3 bases: TGTGCCAGCTCACCTACCGGGGGACGGGAGACCCAGTACTTC.